The rows below give T cell receptor beta chains drawn from one sample of a study of blood T cell repertoires in COVID-19. Produced via immunoSEQ multiplex PCR; TCRdb's table is partial and in-frame only. The sample lists under 55,000 clones; more than 75% were seen once. Sequencing used PBMCs or T cells enriched from blood (not recorded which). Every receptor here comes from a woman aged 45-60 years with acute COVID-19. Both conserved end residues are part of each CDR3. D genes are given only for firm matches. Rows may omit the clone size; those that give it use once, few, many or a size class.

V: TRBV30; J: TRBJ1-1; D: -; size: -; CDR3: CAWSPWAVEAFF; DNA: TGTGCCTGGAGTCCCTGGGCAGTTGAAGCTTTCTTT
V: TRBV19; J: TRBJ1-2; D: TRBD1; size: few; CDR3: CASSIDRQGRGYTF; DNA: TGTGCCAGTAGTATAGATAGACAGGGTCGAGGCTACACCTTC
V: TRBV7-9; J: TRBJ1-6; D: TRBD1; size: -; CDR3: CASSRGTVLSSPLHF; DNA: TGTGCCAGCAGCCGCGGGACAGTCTTATCTTCACCCCTCCACTTT
V: TRBV7-7; J: TRBJ2-1; D: -; size: -; CDR3: CASSLEGANEQFF; DNA: TGTGCTAGCAGCTTAGAAGGGGCCAATGAGCAGTTCTTC
V: TRBV24-1; J: TRBJ1-1; D: -; size: -; CDR3: CATSDSGGGTEAFF; DNA: TGTGCCACCAGTGATTCGGGGGGGGGCACTGAAGCTTTCTTT
V: TRBV3-1/TRBV3-2; J: TRBJ1-4; D: -; size: -; CDR3: CASRSRGLSEKLFF; DNA: TGTGCCAGCAGATCCAGGGGTCTCAGTGAAAAACTGTTTTTT
V: TRBV30; J: TRBJ2-7; D: TRBD1; size: -; CDR3: CAWSGGTGGPITYEQYF; DNA: TGTGCCTGGAGTGGGGGGACAGGGGGTCCTATCACCTACGAGCAGTACTTC
V: TRBV18; J: TRBJ2-7; D: -; size: -; CDR3: CASSPGQGPLNEQYF; DNA: TGTGCCAGCTCACCCGGGCAGGGTCCTCTAAACGAGCAGTACTTC
V: TRBV29-1; J: TRBJ1-1; D: TRBD1; size: -; CDR3: CSVTRDSTMNTEAFF; DNA: TGCAGCGTTACCCGGGACAGTACTATGAACACTGAAGCTTTCTTT
V: TRBV2; J: TRBJ1-5; D: -; size: -; CDR3: CASRGTHNSNQPQHF; DNA: TGTGCCAGCAGGGGCACCCATAATAGCAATCAGCCCCAGCATTTT
V: TRBV5-4; J: TRBJ2-7; D: -; size: -; CDR3: CASSSMGRPSDEQYF; DNA: TGTGCCAGCAGCTCCATGGGCCGCCCCTCGGACGAGCAGTACTTC
V: TRBV4-2; J: TRBJ2-3; D: TRBD2; size: -; CDR3: CASSQLGGGARADTQYF; DNA: TGTGCCAGCAGCCAACTGGGCGGGGGGGCCAGGGCAGATACGCAGTATTTT
V: TRBV28; J: TRBJ2-5; D: TRBD1; size: -; CDR3: CASTPRGRAEETQYF; DNA: TGTGCCAGCACCCCCAGGGGGCGAGCGGAAGAGACCCAGTACTTC
V: TRBV28; J: TRBJ1-5; D: -; size: -; CDR3: CASSAYRDRQPQHF; DNA: TGTGCCAGCAGTGCTTACAGGGATCGGCAGCCCCAGCATTTT
V: TRBV9; J: TRBJ2-5; D: -; size: -; CDR3: CASSVGVGGKETQYF; DNA: TGTGCCAGCAGCGTAGGGGTGGGGGGAAAAGAGACCCAGTACTTC
V: TRBV7-2; J: TRBJ1-2; D: TRBD1; size: -; CDR3: CASSPQTGTGYGYTF; DNA: TGTGCCAGCAGCCCACAGACAGGGACAGGCTATGGCTACACCTTC
V: TRBV5-1; J: TRBJ2-5; D: TRBD2; size: -; CDR3: CASSFSGGHQETQYF; DNA: TGCGCCAGCAGCTTTAGCGGGGGGCACCAAGAGACCCAGTACTTC
V: TRBV6-2/TRBV6-3; J: TRBJ2-7; D: -; size: -; CDR3: CASSPPFYEQYF; DNA: TGTGCCAGCAGCCCCCCCTTCTACGAGCAGTACTTC
V: TRBV9; J: TRBJ2-7; D: -; size: -; CDR3: CASSLRDSVGEQYF; DNA: TGTGCCAGCAGCCTCCGGGACTCTGTTGGCGAGCAGTACTTC
V: TRBV5-6; J: TRBJ1-5; D: TRBD1; size: many; CDR3: CASSLAGGYNQPQHF; DNA: TGTGCCAGCAGCTTGGCAGGGGGATACAATCAGCCCCAGCATTTT
V: TRBV28; J: TRBJ1-1; D: -; size: -; CDR3: CASSFRGWGNTEAFF; DNA: TGTGCCAGCAGTTTTAGGGGCTGGGGAAACACTGAAGCTTTCTTT
V: TRBV27; J: TRBJ2-5; D: TRBD1; size: -; CDR3: CASSNRGHETQYF; DNA: TGTGCCAGCAGTAACAGGGGGCATGAGACCCAGTACTTC
V: TRBV9; J: TRBJ1-6; D: -; size: -; CDR3: CASSEADGGGGKPLHF; DNA: TGTGCCAGCAGCGAGGCGGACGGAGGGGGGGGCAAGCCCCTCCACTTT
V: TRBV19; J: TRBJ1-5; D: TRBD1; size: -; CDR3: CASSLPGGYQPQHF; DNA: TGTGCCAGTAGCCTCCCAGGGGGCTATCAGCCCCAGCATTTT
V: TRBV7-9; J: TRBJ2-3; D: TRBD2; size: -; CDR3: CASSSATSGVRTDTQYF; DNA: TGTGCCAGCAGCTCCGCTACTAGCGGGGTGCGCACAGATACGCAGTATTTT
V: TRBV7-6; J: TRBJ2-7; D: -; size: -; CDR3: CASSLEQGYEQYF; DNA: TGTGCCAGCAGCTTAGAGCAGGGCTACGAGCAGTACTTC
V: TRBV20-1; J: TRBJ2-5; D: -; size: few; CDR3: CSASGLSAQETQYF; DNA: TGCAGTGCTAGTGGACTCTCCGCCCAGGAGACCCAGTACTTC
V: TRBV12-3/TRBV12-4; J: TRBJ1-1; D: -; size: -; CDR3: CASSLGERAASSF; DNA: TGTGCCAGCAGTTTAGGGGAGAGGGCGGCGAGCTCCTTT
V: TRBV2; J: TRBJ1-2; D: -; size: -; CDR3: CASREGAPNYGYTF; DNA: TGTGCCAGCAGGGAAGGGGCGCCTAACTATGGCTACACCTTC
V: TRBV30; J: TRBJ2-3; D: TRBD2; size: -; CDR3: CAWSPFTGTSSDTQYF; DNA: TGTGCCTGGAGCCCATTTACCGGGACTAGCTCAGATACGCAGTATTTT
V: TRBV7-6; J: TRBJ2-5; D: TRBD2; size: -; CDR3: CASSAISGGSRETQYF; DNA: TGTGCCAGCAGCGCCATTAGCGGGGGCTCAAGGGAGACCCAGTACTTC
V: TRBV19; J: TRBJ1-2; D: -; size: -; CDR3: CASISSPGTYYGYTF; DNA: TGTGCCAGTATATCATCGCCAGGGACTTACTATGGCTACACCTTC
V: TRBV7-3; J: TRBJ2-1; D: -; size: -; CDR3: CASSLRVAWSYNEQFF; DNA: TGTGCCAGCAGCTTAAGGGTAGCGTGGTCCTACAATGAGCAGTTCTTC
V: TRBV7-9; J: TRBJ1-2; D: TRBD1; size: few; CDR3: CASSLSLGGDDGYTF; DNA: TGTGCCAGCAGCTTATCCCTAGGGGGCGACGATGGCTACACCTTC
V: TRBV6-2/TRBV6-3; J: TRBJ2-5; D: TRBD2; size: -; CDR3: CASSIGGAQETQYF; DNA: TGTGCCAGCAGTATCGGGGGGGCCCAAGAGACCCAGTACTTC
V: TRBV6-4; J: TRBJ2-3; D: TRBD2; size: -; CDR3: CASSPSPTSGPDTQYF; DNA: TGTGCCAGCAGCCCCTCTCCGACTAGCGGTCCAGATACGCAGTATTTT
V: TRBV5-4; J: TRBJ1-1; D: TRBD1; size: -; CDR3: CASSRGQLNTEAFF; DNA: TGTGCCAGCAGCAGGGGACAGTTGAACACTGAAGCTTTCTTT
V: TRBV18; J: TRBJ2-6; D: -; size: -; CDR3: CASSPPTGTCSGANVLTF; DNA: TGTGCCAGCTCACCACCAACAGGGACCTGCTCTGGGGCCAACGTCCTGACTTTC
V: TRBV5-8; J: TRBJ1-2; D: -; size: -; CDR3: CATPQAATVNYGYTF; DNA: TGTGCCACCCCGCAGGCCGCGACCGTTAACTATGGCTACACCTTC
V: TRBV3-1/TRBV3-2; J: TRBJ1-3; D: -; size: -; CDR3: CASSQRATGNTIYF; DNA: TGTGCCAGCAGCCAGAGGGCAACTGGAAACACCATATATTTT
V: TRBV12-3/TRBV12-4; J: TRBJ1-4; D: TRBD1; size: -; CDR3: CASRADRGEKLFF; DNA: TGTGCCAGCAGAGCCGACAGGGGGGAAAAACTGTTTTTT
V: TRBV19; J: TRBJ2-7; D: TRBD1; size: -; CDR3: CASSYSTGAAYEQYF; DNA: TGTGCCAGTAGTTACTCGACAGGGGCGGCCTACGAGCAGTACTTC
V: TRBV9; J: TRBJ1-3; D: -; size: -; CDR3: CASSVERSTGNTIYF; DNA: TGTGCCAGCAGCGTAGAACGGTCAACTGGAAACACCATATATTTT
V: TRBV3-1/TRBV3-2; J: TRBJ2-1; D: TRBD2; size: -; CDR3: CASRTASGDHNEQFF; DNA: TGTGCCAGCAGAACAGCTAGCGGGGACCACAATGAGCAGTTCTTC
V: TRBV11-2; J: TRBJ2-7; D: TRBD1; size: -; CDR3: CASSLGSDRAYEQYF; DNA: TGTGCCAGCAGCTTAGGGTCGGACAGGGCCTACGAGCAGTACTTC
V: TRBV7-9; J: TRBJ1-3; D: -; size: -; CDR3: CASSSGSGPVWVTGNTIYF; DNA: TGTGCCAGCAGCTCCGGCTCGGGTCCCGTATGGGTCACTGGAAACACCATATATTTT
V: TRBV4-2; J: TRBJ2-5; D: TRBD2; size: -; CDR3: CASSQVTSGGTGETQYF; DNA: TGTGCCAGCAGCCAAGTGACTAGCGGGGGGACCGGGGAGACCCAGTACTTC
V: TRBV2; J: TRBJ1-3; D: -; size: -; CDR3: CASSLGEGNTIYF; DNA: TGTGCCAGCAGCTTGGGCGAGGGAAACACCATATATTTT
V: TRBV19; J: TRBJ1-5; D: -; size: -; CDR3: CANRGHPRRSNQPQHF; DNA: TGTGCCAATAGAGGACATCCTAGGAGAAGCAATCAGCCCCAGCATTTT
V: TRBV18; J: TRBJ1-1; D: -; size: once; CDR3: CASSSRQGDEAFF; DNA: TGTGCCAGCTCATCTCGTCAGGGCGATGAAGCTTTCTTT
V: TRBV27; J: TRBJ1-5; D: TRBD1; size: -; CDR3: CASSSPGQGNQPQHF; DNA: TGTGCCAGCAGTTCCCCGGGACAGGGGAATCAGCCCCAGCATTTT
V: TRBV18; J: TRBJ1-4; D: TRBD1; size: -; CDR3: CASSPKTDRFNEKLFF; DNA: TGTGCCAGCTCACCAAAGACGGACAGGTTTAATGAAAAACTGTTTTTT
V: TRBV29-1; J: TRBJ1-2; D: -; size: -; CDR3: CSVGIGRVYTF; DNA: TGCAGCGTTGGAATAGGCAGGGTCTACACCTTC
V: TRBV15; J: TRBJ1-5; D: -; size: few; CDR3: CATSRDPLGQGQPQHF; DNA: TGTGCCACCAGCAGAGATCCATTGGGCCAGGGTCAGCCCCAGCATTTT
V: TRBV12-5; J: TRBJ2-7; D: TRBD2; size: -; CDR3: CASGSGLAGAYEQYF; DNA: TGTGCTAGTGGTTCCGGACTAGCGGGGGCCTACGAGCAGTACTTC
V: TRBV7-3; J: TRBJ1-1; D: -; size: -; CDR3: CASSQSRGSAEAFF; DNA: TGTGCCAGCAGCCAATCAAGGGGGAGCGCTGAAGCTTTCTTT
V: TRBV13; J: TRBJ1-5; D: TRBD1; size: -; CDR3: CASSLRTGNQPQHF; DNA: TGTGCCAGCAGCTTACGGACAGGGAATCAGCCCCAGCATTTT